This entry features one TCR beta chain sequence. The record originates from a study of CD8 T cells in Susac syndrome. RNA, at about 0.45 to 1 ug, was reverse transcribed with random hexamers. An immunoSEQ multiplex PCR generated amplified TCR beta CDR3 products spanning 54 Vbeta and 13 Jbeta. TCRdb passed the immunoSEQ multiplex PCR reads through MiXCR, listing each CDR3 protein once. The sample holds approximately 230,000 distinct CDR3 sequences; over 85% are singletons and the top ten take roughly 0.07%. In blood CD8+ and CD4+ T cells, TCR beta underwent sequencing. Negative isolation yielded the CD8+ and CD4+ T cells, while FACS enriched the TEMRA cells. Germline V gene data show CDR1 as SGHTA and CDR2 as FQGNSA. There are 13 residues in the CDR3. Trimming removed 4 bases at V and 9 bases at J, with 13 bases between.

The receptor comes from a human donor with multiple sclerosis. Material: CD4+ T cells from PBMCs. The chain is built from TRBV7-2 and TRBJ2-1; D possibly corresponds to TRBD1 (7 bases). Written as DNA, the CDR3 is TGTGCCAGCAGCTCCGACAGGGACTCTGAGCAGTTCTTC. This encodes CASSSDRDSEQFF.